This T cell receptor (beta chain) came from a study of neurological immune-mediated disorders. The cDNA came from 5'RACE, which used 10-nucleotide random UMIs. Each CDR3 protein gets one entry after TCRdb re-called the 5' RACE reads with MiXCR. The table lists around 58,000 distinct CDR3 sequences, 3% to 4% of them singletons, with about 7% in the top ten. CDR3 length: 13 residues. Per the germline V gene, CDR1 is MDHEN and CDR2 is SYDVKM. V lost 6 bases to trimming and J lost 0 bases, with 6 bases between them. Study-level results: The greatest TCR clonal expansion appeared in HTLV-1-associated myelopathy and the smallest, falling below healthy controls, in multiple sclerosis. Private repertoires in all groups were suggested by the absence of shared CDR3 amino acid sequences among expanded clones across subjects.

This clonotype was found many times. Its antigen is not identified. Preparation of the unsorted libraries drew on 2 million PBMCs stored at -80 C. The receptor comes from an older woman with multiple sclerosis. Sequenced material: PBMCs. The chain uses TRBV28 and TRBJ1-5, with D perhaps matching TRBD1 (6 bases). Written as DNA, the CDR3 is TGTGCCAGCAGGGACAGTAGCAATCAGCCCCAGCATTTT. Translated: CASRDSSNQPQHF.